This passage covers 21 T cell receptor beta chains from one sample sequenced in a study of shared clonotypes between healthy human individuals (dated by TCRdb to the early 2020s). Receptors were amplified or captured by the immunoSEQ multiplex PCR assay. In TCRdb, the immuneACCESS table is reduced to in-frame sequences with V and J assigned. These tables do not hold every clone; where another copy was compared, an unresolved V gene accounts for under half, and the others remain unexplained. The sample table shows 1,400,000 or so clones, and about 98.5% are seen once. The top ten constitute around 0.38% of the sample. The sequenced material came from naive CD4+ T cells sorted from blood. Reading the label with the study, this specimen's cell subset or site is: CD45RA+ positively selected. The source is a young man in good health.

The sample holds one count of this clone. This chain connects TRBV13 to TRBJ2-2; tentative D call: TRBD1 (6 bases). The germline V gene has CDR1 PRHDT and CDR2 FYEKMQ (reference sequence). This CDR3 contains 15 residues. The V gene lost 1 base and the J gene lost 7 bases, with 13 bases spanning the gap. This chain's CDR3 is CASSLENTGIGELFF. The CDR3 coding sequence is TGTGCCAGCAGCTTAGAGAACACAGGGATCGGGGAGCTGTTTTTT.

As for this clone: A clone one base away is much larger, so this may be a read error. The J gene is TRBJ2-5, the V gene TRBV6-4; no reliable D call. Germline assignment: CDR1 MRHNA and CDR2 SNTAGT. The CDR3 sequence is 10 residues long. The ends were cut back, 4 bases at V and 4 bases at J, with 1 base in the middle. The CDR3 spells CASSGETQYF. CDR3 nucleotides: TGTGCCAGCAGTGGAGAGACCCAGTACTTC.

The chain employs TRBV28 and TRBJ2-2; 7 bases align to TRBD2. Germline CDR1 reads MDHEN; CDR2 reads SYDVKM. The CDR3 has 14 amino acids. V dropped 7 bases and J dropped 4; count of bases not matched to a gene: 6. CDR3 coding DNA: TGTGCCAGCATGGCGGGAGATCGCACCGGGGAGCTGTTTTTT. Its protein is CASMAGDRTGELFF.

The rearrangement joins TRBV27 to TRBJ2-7; 10 bases align to TRBD1. With 2 bases clipped from V and 2 bases from J, the junction kept 6 bases outside the gene matches. CDR1 is MNHEY, CDR2 SMNVEV, per germline (reference sequence). This CDR3 is built from 16 residues. The CDR3 DNA reads TGTGCCAGCAGTTTACGCCGGGACAGGGGTACCTACGAGCAGTACTTC. Protein product: CASSLRRDRGTYEQYF.

The chain carries TRBV4-3 and TRBJ2-7; D is perhaps TRBD1 or TRBD2 (5 bases each). Germline V lookup: CDR1 LGHNA, CDR2 YSLEER. Between the trimmed V and J ends, which lost 0 bases and 2 bases, there was a span of 14 bases. The CDR3 consists of 16 residues. CDR3 residues: CASSQDEGTQTYEQYF. The DNA of the CDR3 is TGCGCCAGCAGCCAAGATGAGGGGACCCAAACCTACGAGCAGTACTTC.

This rearrangement joins TRBV28 to TRBJ1-5, with TRBD1 matching 9 bases. Per germline, CDR1 MDHEN and CDR2 SYDVKM. The CDR3 is made up of 18 amino acids. Trimming at V came to 6 bases and at J to 0 bases, leaving 12 bases not matched to a gene. CDR3 DNA: TGTGCCAGCAGATATACCGGGACAGGGATTCATAGCAATCAGCCCCAGCATTTT. This sequence encodes CASRYTGTGIHSNQPQHF.

A remark on this clone: Within the sample, other DNA sequences also encode this same CDR3. V is TRBV7-3 and J is TRBJ2-3; no firm D call. The CDR3 spans 12 residues. Trimming cost V 2 bases and J 2 bases, with 2 bases left between them. Germline CDR1 SGHTA, CDR2 FQGTGA. CDR3 in amino acids: CASSLDTDTQYF. The CDR3 nucleotides are TGTGCCAGCAGCTTAGACACAGATACGCAGTATTTT.

This chain joins TRBV5-1 and TRBJ1-4; D is unresolved. Trimming stripped 3 bases from V and 8 bases from J, with 20 bases between. The germline gives CDR1 SGHRS, CDR2 YFSETQ. The CDR3 totals 16 residues. The CDR3 sequence: CASSSYSRLGGEKLFF. Written as DNA, the CDR3 is TGCGCCAGCAGCTCCTACAGCCGACTTGGAGGGGAAAAACTGTTTTTT.

The rearrangement uses TRBV7-2 and TRBJ2-3; D gene unclear. The V end was cut by 0 bases, the J end by 3 bases, with 10 bases between. Germline V gene lookup returns CDR1 SGHTA and CDR2 FQGNSA. The CDR3 loop spans 15 amino acids. This CDR3 is CASSLAGFRTDTQYF. For the CDR3, the DNA is TGTGCCAGCAGCTTAGCTGGCTTTCGAACAGATACGCAGTATTTT.

The V gene is TRBV5-4, the J gene TRBJ1-2; TRBD1 matches 8 bases. Germline V gives CDR1 SGHNT, CDR2 YYREEE (reference sequence). The CDR3 has 16 amino acids. V lost 3 bases, J lost 4 bases, and 11 bases stayed unmatched. The CDR3 sequence is CASSSPSSGGLYGYTF. CDR3 in DNA: TGTGCCAGCAGCTCCCCCTCGTCAGGGGGCCTCTATGGCTACACCTTC.

The gene calls are TRBV14 and TRBJ1-2; no firm D call. Trimming pared 1 base from V and 3 bases from J, leaving 9 bases between. Per the germline V gene, CDR1 is SGHDN and CDR2 is FVKESK. There are 14 residues in the CDR3. In DNA, the CDR3 is TGTGCCAGCAGCCAAGTCGGATCTTACTATGGCTACACCTTC. It codes for CASSQVGSYYGYTF.

This sequence joins TRBV21-1 and TRBJ2-7; the tabulated D call, TRBD2, remains unverified against the DNA. TRBV21-1 corresponds to a pseudogene. The CDR3 is 15 amino acids. CDR3 sequence reads: CASRKRRGVPYEQYF. DNA of the CDR3: TGTGCCAGCAGAAAAAGGCGGGGCGTCCCGTACGAGCAGTACTTC.

The chain carries TRBV18 and TRBJ1-2; 7 nucleotides agree with TRBD1. Germline CDR1 reads KGHSH; CDR2 reads LQKENI. CDR3 length: 15 amino acids. Trimming took 3 bases from V and 8 from J; bases not matched to a gene: 12. The CDR3 is CASSPDRVGAEGYTF. In DNA form, the CDR3 reads TGTGCCAGCTCACCCGACAGGGTCGGGGCAGAAGGCTACACCTTC.

V is TRBV14 and J is TRBJ2-1; D ambiguous. This CDR3 is 17 amino acids long. Looked up from germline, CDR1 is SGHDN and CDR2 is FVKESK. V lost 2 bases to trimming and J lost 0 bases, with 14 bases between them. CDR3 protein: CASSQLARTISYNEQFF. CDR3 in DNA: TGTGCCAGCAGCCAATTGGCCAGAACTATCTCCTACAATGAGCAGTTCTTC.

This clone was seen once. The CDR3 loop reads CAWWTRGNTEAFF. As DNA, the CDR3 is TGTGCCTGGTGGACACGGGGGAACACTGAAGCTTTCTTT. The chain carries TRBV30 and TRBJ1-1, with D maybe TRBD1 (5 bases). The CDR3 spans 13 residues. The V end lost 5 bases, the J end lost 1 base, and 11 bases lay between the germline ends. Germline V gene data show CDR1 as GTSNPN and CDR2 as SVGIG (reference sequence).

This sequence joins TRBV5-1 and TRBJ2-5; tentative D call: TRBD2 (5 bases). Trimming cost V 0 bases and J 4 bases, with 10 bases left between them. This CDR3 spans 14 amino acids. Germline V gene lookup returns CDR1 SGHRS and CDR2 YFSETQ. The CDR3 protein is CASSLVPEAETQYF. The CDR3 bases are TGCGCCAGCAGCTTGGTTCCGGAGGCAGAGACCCAGTACTTC.

This chain joins TRBV27 and TRBJ2-7, with D maybe TRBD1 (6 bases). Per germline, CDR1 MNHEY and CDR2 SMNVEV (reference sequence). There are 15 residues in the CDR3. Trimming pared 0 bases from V and 3 bases from J, leaving 12 bases between. The CDR3 here is CASSLSTGRDYEQYF. In DNA, the CDR3 is TGTGCCAGCAGTTTATCGACAGGCCGTGACTACGAGCAGTACTTC.

The V call is TRBV7-2, the J call TRBJ2-3; 13 bases are shared with TRBD2. The germline V gene has CDR1 SGHTA and CDR2 FQGNSA. V gave up 3 bases and J gave up 5 bases; unmatched junction bases: 5. The CDR3 has 16 amino acids. The CDR3 is CASSFIGLAGEDTQYF. The CDR3 DNA reads as TGTGCCAGCAGCTTTATTGGACTAGCGGGAGAAGATACGCAGTATTTT.

In this sample, this clone turned up once. Here the CDR3 DNA reads TGCGCCAGCAGCTTGTACGGGACGGGCTTGTCCGGGGAGCTGTTTTTT. This gives the protein CASSLYGTGLSGELFF. The chain uses TRBV5-1 and TRBJ2-2; D possibly uses TRBD1 or TRBD2 (5 bases each). V dropped 1 base and J dropped 6 bases, with 16 bases sitting between them. Germline V gives CDR1 SGHRS, CDR2 YFSETQ. CDR3 length: 16 residues.

The J gene is TRBJ2-1, the V gene TRBV10-2, with unresolved D. The ends were cut back, 1 base at V and 0 bases at J, with 16 bases in the middle. The CDR3 extends over 18 amino acids. Germline V gene data show CDR1 as WSHSY and CDR2 as SAAADI. The CDR3: CASSEFAAFPSSYNEQFF. CDR3 in DNA: TGCGCCAGCAGTGAGTTCGCGGCTTTTCCCAGCTCCTACAATGAGCAGTTCTTC.

The rearrangement links TRBV6-1 to TRBJ1-5; 9 positions match TRBD1. J gave up 5 bases and V 4 bases, and 6 bases lay outside the gene matches. CDR1 is MNHNS, CDR2 SASEGT, per germline. This CDR3 has 15 amino acids. The DNA of the CDR3 is TGTGCCAGCAGTGTCGTGGGACAGGGCTATCAGCCCCAGCATTTT. This sequence encodes CASSVVGQGYQPQHF.